In this sample, the clone carrying this T cell receptor beta chain turned up once. The target antigen is unknown. This entry is derived from a study of tumor-infiltrating lymphocytes in localized non-small cell lung cancer. About the study: The cohort mixed smokers and never-smokers, several histologies, and some post-neoadjuvant-chemotherapy samples.

Losses at the gene ends were 4 bases for V and 3 bases for J; bases not matched to a gene: 5. The germline V gene has CDR1 MGHRA and CDR2 YSYEKL. The CDR3 has 15 amino acids. Produced via immunoSEQ multiplex PCR; TCRdb's table is partial and in-frame only. The data hold around 9,000 clones, with about 78% observed a single time. Broader study findings: Technical variation could not be separated from intratumor heterogeneity here.

The chain has TRBV4-1 and TRBJ1-3; 8 nucleotides line up with TRBD1. This clonotype originated in a human donor with non-small cell lung cancer. The sequenced sample was uninvolved lung tissue not adjacent to the tumor. This CDR3 is CASSPTGAGGNTIYF. The CDR3 region has the DNA TGCGCCAGCAGCCCGACAGGGGCGGGTGGAAACACCATATATTTT.